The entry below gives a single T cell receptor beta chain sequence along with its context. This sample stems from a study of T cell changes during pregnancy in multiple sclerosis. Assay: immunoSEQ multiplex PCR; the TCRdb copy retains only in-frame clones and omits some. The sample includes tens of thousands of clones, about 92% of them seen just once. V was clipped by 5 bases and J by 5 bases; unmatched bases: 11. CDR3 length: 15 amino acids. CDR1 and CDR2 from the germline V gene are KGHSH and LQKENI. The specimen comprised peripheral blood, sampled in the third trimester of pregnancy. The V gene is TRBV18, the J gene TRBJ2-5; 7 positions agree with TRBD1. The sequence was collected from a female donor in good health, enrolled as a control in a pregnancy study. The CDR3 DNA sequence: TGTGCCAGCTCAACAACACCAGGGGGTCAGGAGACCCAGTACTTC. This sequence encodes CASSTTPGGQETQYF.